The entry below gives a single T cell receptor (beta chain) sequence along with its context. The method was immunoSEQ multiplex PCR; TCRdb's version includes in-frame clones alone and lacks a portion of them. This sample has 46,000 or so clones, with under 90% found just once. The data stem from a study of T cell changes during pregnancy in multiple sclerosis. Sequences were derived from peripheral blood, sampled in the second trimester of pregnancy. The source of this sequence is a female donor in good health, enrolled as a control in a pregnancy study.

CDR3 sequence reads: CASSTIPKQGAGTEAFF. The CDR3 DNA follows: TGTGCCAGCAGCACCATCCCAAAGCAGGGGGCTGGCACTGAAGCTTTCTTT. The chain joins TRBV7-6 to TRBJ1-1; TRBD1 agrees at 8 bases. The trim removed 5 bases at V and 4 bases at J, leaving 15 bases unmatched. Germline V gene data show CDR1 as SGHVS and CDR2 as FNYEAQ. CDR3 size: 17 residues.